A selection of T cell receptor beta chains follows, all from one sample in a study of T cells in Graves' hyperthyroidism and ophthalmopathy. TCRdb reprocessed the multiplex PCR reads with MiXCR, giving one entry per CDR3 protein. This sample has hundreds of thousands of distinct CDR3 sequences; roughly 40% occur once, and the top ten carry 7% to 10%. Sequencing input: blood. These receptors all come from a man aged 18-30 years with Graves' hyperthyroidism. Each CDR3 is given with its conserved first and last residue. D genes are given only for firm matches. Clone size, where shown, is once, few, many, or a class for clones that have expanded.

J gene: TRBJ2-2; V gene: TRBV29-1; CDR3 length: 14; D gene: TRBD2; clone size: -; CDR3 protein: CSVAMGGRAGELFF; CDR3 DNA: TGCAGCGTTGCTATGGGCGGGAGAGCCGGGGAGCTGTTTTTT
J gene: TRBJ2-7; V gene: TRBV7-6; CDR3 length: 13; D gene: TRBD2; clone size: -; CDR3 protein: CASSAASGAEQYF; CDR3 DNA: TGTGCCAGCAGTGCGGCTAGCGGGGCGGAGCAGTACTTC
J gene: TRBJ1-5; V gene: TRBV20-1; CDR3 length: 14; D gene: TRBD1; clone size: -; CDR3 protein: CSALDREDNQPQHF; CDR3 DNA: TGCAGTGCTTTGGACAGGGAGGACAATCAGCCCCAGCATTTT
J gene: TRBJ1-5; V gene: TRBV6-5; CDR3 length: 14; D gene: -; clone size: many; CDR3 protein: CASRRGQGNQPQHF; CDR3 DNA: TGTGCCAGCAGAAGGGGACAAGGTAATCAGCCCCAGCATTTT
J gene: TRBJ2-7; V gene: TRBV20-1; CDR3 length: 12; D gene: -; clone size: many; CDR3 protein: CSASANGDEQYF; CDR3 DNA: TGCAGTGCCAGCGCCAACGGGGACGAGCAGTACTTC
J gene: TRBJ2-5; V gene: TRBV6-5; CDR3 length: 15; D gene: TRBD1; clone size: few; CDR3 protein: CASSYSTGAPETQYF; CDR3 DNA: TGTGCCAGCAGTTACTCGACAGGGGCCCCAGAGACCCAGTACTTC
J gene: TRBJ2-2; V gene: TRBV10-3; CDR3 length: 12; D gene: -; clone size: many; CDR3 protein: CAISELSGELFF; CDR3 DNA: TGTGCCATCAGTGAGTTGAGCGGGGAGCTGTTTTTT
J gene: TRBJ1-2; V gene: TRBV7-9; CDR3 length: 15; D gene: -; clone size: -; CDR3 protein: CASSLAVTPGDGYTF; CDR3 DNA: TGTGCCAGCAGCTTAGCTGTGACGCCCGGGGATGGCTACACCTTC
J gene: TRBJ1-4; V gene: TRBV20-1; CDR3 length: 14; D gene: -; clone size: many; CDR3 protein: CSARESTLNEKLFF; CDR3 DNA: TGCAGTGCTAGAGAAAGCACACTTAATGAAAAACTGTTTTTT
J gene: TRBJ1-3; V gene: TRBV20-1; CDR3 length: 14; D gene: -; clone size: -; CDR3 protein: CSARTVDSGNTIYF; CDR3 DNA: TGCAGTGCTAGGACGGTTGACTCTGGAAACACCATATATTTT